This T cell receptor beta chain was sequenced during a study of neurological immune-mediated disorders. Germline CDR1 reads SGHRS; CDR2 reads YFSETQ. Trimming stripped 1 base from V and 6 bases from J, with 15 bases between. The CDR3 extends over 15 amino acids. From the 5' RACE reads, TCRdb called clonotypes with MiXCR, one entry per CDR3 protein. Here the sample spans tens of thousands of distinct CDR3 sequences, approximately 4.3% being singletons. This clonotype showed up many times. Time point meaning: longitudinal time-point 3. The rearrangement joins TRBV5-1 to TRBJ2-3; D is unresolved. Specimen: PBMCs. The receptor was isolated from a woman in her sixties or seventies with multiple sclerosis. As DNA, the CDR3 is TGCGCCAGCAGCTTGTCTCATAAAAACACGGATACGCAGTATTTT. This sequence encodes CASSLSHKNTDTQYF. Looking up the rest from reference TRBV5-1 and TRBJ2-3 gives the full variable domain: KAGVTQTPRYLIKTRGQQVTLSCSPISGHRSVSWYQQTPGQGLQFLFEYFSETQRNKGNFPGRFSGRQFSNSRSEMNVSTLELGDSALYLCASSLSHKNTDTQYFGPGTRLTVL.